The sequence of this T cell receptor beta chain was determined in a study of cytomegalovirus exposure and HLA in healthy donors. Concerning this clone itself: The junction and the germline gene differ at one end; a read error may be behind it.

Using immunoSEQ multiplex PCR, the repertoire was profiled, and TCRdb retains in-frame clones only, with some absent. This table has under 95,000 clones, approximately 93% appearing once. From the approximately 120-subject validation cohort, which was separate from the roughly 710-subject first cohort, the donors were drawn. Sequences were obtained from PBMCs. The clonotype was recovered from a woman aged 18-35 years in good health and CMV-seronegative.

CDR3 in DNA: TGTGCTAGCAGCTCTAGCGGGGGGGCCGGGGGTGAGCAGTTCTTC. This codes for CASSSSGGAGGEQFF. The chain carries TRBV7-7 and TRBJ2-1; 12 nucleotides agree with TRBD2. Germline V gene data show CDR1 as SSHAT and CDR2 as FNYEAQ (reference sequence). CDR3 length: 15 amino acids.